The sample holds a few counts of the clone carrying this T cell receptor (beta chain). Generated by immunoSEQ multiplex PCR, the TCRdb table keeps only in-frame clones and is missing some. The table shows 77,000 or so clones, with roughly 85% occurring only once. These data originate in a study of OX40 agonist ivuxolimab in advanced cancers. CDR1 MGHRA and CDR2 YSYEKL come from the germline V gene. The V end was cut by 0 bases, the J end by 0 bases, with 11 bases between. The CDR3 covers 17 residues. This specimen consisted of CD4+ or CD8+ T cells sorted from blood, obtained in a trial of the OX40 agonist ivuxolimab. V usage is TRBV4-1 and J usage is TRBJ2-2, with D unclear. This clonotype was sampled from an adult with an advanced solid tumor such as melanoma, head and neck, liver or kidney cancer. CDR3 protein: CASSQDSQAANTGELFF. The CDR3 coding sequence is TGCGCCAGCAGCCAAGACTCCCAGGCCGCGAACACCGGGGAGCTGTTTTTT.